This T cell receptor beta chain stems from a study of T cell repertoires in cytomegalovirus infection. In the study overall: Indicated by public TCR beta signatures were CMV infection and matching HLA type.

The CDR3 is 13 residues long. Germline V CDR1 and CDR2: SGHAT, FQDESV (reference sequence). Between the trimmed V and J ends, which lost 5 bases and 3 bases, there was a span of 7 bases. Ten or more counts support this clonotype. Its specificity is unknown. TCRdb independently ran MiXCR on the reads; one entry per CDR3 protein. This table has approximately 490,000 distinct CDR3 sequences, approximately 10% appearing once. The study, taken as a whole, reports: The response measured ex vivo was dominated by TCR beta clonotypes (HLA-C-restricted and CMV-specific).

The chain carries TRBV11-1 and TRBJ2-2; D gene ambiguous. The sequenced sample consisted of PBMCs. The origin of this receptor is a human donor in good health (CMV status not recorded). Some clones in this sample may be carry-over from other donors' samples. In nucleotides, the CDR3 is TGTGCCAGCAGCCCTCGTTACACCGGGGAGCTGTTTTTT. Amino acid sequence: CASSPRYTGELFF.